This T cell receptor (beta chain) came from a study of blood T cell repertoires in COVID-19. Study details: In each case, the material was cDNA or gDNA derived from T cells, B-cell-depleted T cells, or PBMCs.

Only in-frame clones appear in the TCRdb table, and some are missing; sequencing was by immunoSEQ multiplex PCR. The top ten hold roughly 4.5% of the sample, which has hundreds of thousands of clones, around 84% seen once. Germline CDR1 is SGHTA and CDR2 is FQGNSA. Trimming took 8 bases from V and 6 from J, leaving 16 bases between them. This CDR3 region has 14 residues. Sample: peripheral blood. The chain recombines TRBV7-2 with TRBJ2-2, with a weak D call TRBD1 (6 bases). This TCR came from a man aged 45-65 years with acute or convalescent COVID-19. This CDR3 is CASGSGTRAGELFF. The DNA for the CDR3 is TGTGCCAGCGGATCCGGGACAAGGGCCGGGGAGCTGTTTTTT.